This passage covers 21 T cell receptor beta chains from one sample sequenced in a study of T-cell reconstitution after alpha-beta-depleted transplantation in children (dated by TCRdb to about 2016). Receptor libraries were prepared by PCR. The sequencing machine was an Illumina HiSeq 2500. To normalize quantification of the TCRbeta repertoire, the TCR libraries were built with molecular barcoding that relied on unique molecular identifiers. TCRdb itself trimmed the public reads at Q25 with fastp, ran MiXCR and retained productive beta chains. Records with the same CDR3 protein are collapsed into one entry carrying the most frequent genes and DNA. The sample yields roughly 610,000 distinct CDR3 sequences; 10% were counted once. 4% to 5% of the sample comes from the top ten. The sample consisted of PBMCs from the stem cell graft donor, taken from the stem cell graft. All receptors derive from a human donor who donated a stem cell graft to a child with acute myeloid leukemia.

At least ten counts were recorded for this clonotype. The chain carries TRBV15 and TRBJ2-2; the D is unclear. There are 15 residues in the CDR3. V dropped 0 bases and J dropped 0 bases, with 5 bases sitting between them. CDR1 LNHNV and CDR2 YYDKDF come from the germline V gene (reference sequence). The CDR3: CATSREGTNTGELFF. CDR3 nucleotides: TGTGCCACCAGCAGAGAGGGTACGAACACCGGGGAGCTGTTTTTT.

This clonotype showed up just a few times. The chain is built from TRBV18 and TRBJ2-1; TRBD2 agrees at 8 bases. The junction had 13 bases not matched to a gene; V was cut back by 10 bases and J by 8 bases. The germline V gene encodes CDR1 KGHSH and CDR2 LQKENI. CDR3 length: 14 amino acids. CDR3 nucleotides: TGTGCCACCTCCGGAGGGCGGGAGGTCTATGAGCAGTTCTTC. Translated: CATSGGREVYEQFF.

This clonotype was seen more than once but under ten times. The rearrangement joins TRBV20-1 to TRBJ2-1; TRBD2 matches 8 bases. Looked up from germline, CDR1 is DFQATT and CDR2 is SNEGSKA (reference sequence). V gave up 2 bases and J gave up 7 bases; unmatched junction bases: 7. The CDR3 totals 14 residues. The CDR3 sequence is CSARSGGPRNEQFF. The CDR3 DNA is TGCAGTGCTAGATCGGGAGGGCCTAGGAATGAGCAGTTCTTC.

V usage is TRBV11-3 and J usage is TRBJ1-2; no clear D. The germline gives CDR1 SGHNT, CDR2 YENEEA. V was cut by 11 bases and J by 1 base, with 20 bases left in between. CDR3 length equals 15 residues. In DNA, the CDR3 is TGTGCCCGCCTACCAAAGGAGAGCCTTAACTATGGCTACACCTTC. Translating it yields CARLPKESLNYGYTF.

This clonotype was found a few times. The V gene is TRBV24-1, the J gene TRBJ2-1; a weak D match, TRBD2 (6 bases). Germline CDR1 KGHDR, CDR2 SFDVKD. Trimming removed 12 bases at V and 13 bases at J, with 18 bases between. This CDR3 has 11 residues. The CDR3 here is CAAGKEGSQFF. The CDR3 DNA reads as TGTGCCGCCGGAAAGGAGGGAAGTCAGTTCTTC.

The sample holds a few counts of this clonotype. V usage is TRBV20-1 and J usage is TRBJ2-1, with D possibly TRBD2 on 8 matching bases. Trimming took off 4 bases at V and 9 bases at J, with 22 bases between the two ends. CDR1 is DFQATT and CDR2 is SNEGSKA in the germline V gene (reference sequence). This CDR3 has 15 amino acids. The CDR3, as DNA: TGCAGTGCTAACGGGAGGGGGCAGGGTATTAGTGAGCAGTTCTTC. This gives the protein CSANGRGQGISEQFF.

In this sample, this clonotype turned up a few times. The chain couples TRBV18 to TRBJ2-1; D may be TRBD2 (6 bases). Germline assignment: CDR1 KGHSH and CDR2 LQKENI. The CDR3 runs 13 residues. With 3 bases removed from V and 8 bases from J, the gap between germline ends came to 11 bases. The CDR3 spells CASSPRDFDEQFF. In DNA, the CDR3 is TGTGCCAGCTCACCTCGGGACTTCGATGAGCAGTTCTTC. The variable domain in full, completed from reference TRBV18 and TRBJ2-1, reads NAGVMQNPRHLVRRRGQEARLRCSPMKGHSHVYWYRQLPEEGLKFMVYLQKENIIDESGMPKERFSAEFPKEGPSILRIQQVVRGDSAAYFCASSPRDFDEQFFGPGTRLTVL.

This clonotype was counted between two and nine times. The chain is built from TRBV15 and TRBJ2-1; perhaps TRBD1 as D (6 bases). The V gene's germline CDR1 is LNHNV and CDR2 YYDKDF (reference sequence). V lost 1 base and J lost 4, with 17 bases in between. This CDR3 comprises 17 residues. The CDR3: CATSRVILGGLYNEQFF. DNA of the CDR3: TGTGCCACCAGCAGAGTCATCCTAGGGGGTTTGTACAATGAGCAGTTCTTC.

This clonotype was seen a handful of times. The chain combines TRBV20-1 with TRBJ2-7, with 8 bases identical to TRBD2. V was clipped by 4 bases and J by 2 bases; unmatched bases: 7. Germline V CDR1 and CDR2: DFQATT, SNEGSKA (reference sequence). The CDR3 is 14 residues long. CDR3 region: CSATPISGTYEQYF. The CDR3 DNA follows: TGCAGTGCTACCCCTATTAGCGGGACCTACGAGCAGTACTTC.

This clonotype was found many times. This chain joins TRBV24-1 and TRBJ2-5; D is unclear. The CDR3 covers 14 residues. Germline V gives CDR1 KGHDR, CDR2 SFDVKD. Deletions cut 1 base from V and 1 base from J, with 6 bases between. The CDR3 sequence: CATSDFPSQETQYF. The CDR3 nucleotides are TGTGCCACCAGTGATTTCCCAAGCCAAGAGACCCAGTACTTC.

Many counts were recorded for this clonotype. This chain links TRBV10-3 with TRBJ1-5; D remains unclear. V was trimmed by 2 bases and J by 5 bases, leaving 10 bases between them. Germline lookup yields CDR1 ENHRY and CDR2 SYGVKD. The CDR3 spans 14 residues. The CDR3 protein is CAISETGVDQPQHF. CDR3 sequence (DNA): TGTGCCATCAGTGAGACGGGTGTTGATCAGCCCCAGCATTTT.

The chain employs TRBV28 and TRBJ2-1; 7 nucleotides agree with TRBD1. The germline gives CDR1 MDHEN, CDR2 SYDVKM. The V gene end was trimmed by 6 bases and the J gene end by 5 bases; junction bases not matched to a gene: 7. The CDR3 contains 14 residues. The DNA for the CDR3 is TGTGCCAGCAGGGCTGAGACAGGGCACAATGAGCAGTTCTTC. Residues: CASRAETGHNEQFF.

This clonotype was counted a few times. The chain has TRBV15 and TRBJ2-4; possible D gene TRBD1, 8 bases. The CDR3 contains 14 residues. V lost 3 bases to trimming and J lost 16 bases, with 22 bases between them. The germline V gene encodes CDR1 LNHNV and CDR2 YYDKDF (reference sequence). The CDR3 loop reads CATSRGGTGKSVYF. DNA for the CDR3: TGTGCCACCAGCAGGGGAGGGACAGGCAAATCAGTTTACTTC.

The CDR3 sequence: CASSIGGTREQYF. The CDR3, as DNA: TGCGCCAGCAGCATCGGGGGGACGAGGGAGCAGTACTTC. The V gene is TRBV5-1, the J gene TRBJ2-7; 7 bases agree with TRBD2. V gave up 4 bases and J gave up 7 bases; unmatched junction bases: 8. Germline CDR1 SGHRS, CDR2 YFSETQ. There are 13 residues in the CDR3. Full variable domain (remainder filled in from reference TRBV5-1 and TRBJ2-7): KAGVTQTPRYLIKTRGQQVTLSCSPISGHRSVSWYQQTPGQGLQFLFEYFSETQRNKGNFPGRFSGRQFSNSRSEMNVSTLELGDSALYLCASSIGGTREQYFGPGTRLTVT.

This clonotype was counted between two and nine times. The chain combines TRBV15 with TRBJ2-1, with TRBD2 identical over 10 bases. CDR1 is LNHNV, CDR2 YYDKDF, per germline (reference sequence). Trimming at V came to 1 base and at J to 8 bases, leaving 8 bases not matched to a gene. This CDR3 is 16 amino acids long. CDR3 amino acids: CATSRAPLAGEDEQFF. The CDR3 nucleotides read TGTGCCACCAGCAGAGCTCCGCTAGCGGGAGAAGATGAGCAGTTCTTC.

This chain joins TRBV4-3 and TRBJ2-2, with unresolved D. V lost 1 base to trimming and J lost 1 base, with 7 bases between them. The CDR3 covers 15 residues. Germline CDR1 LGHNA, CDR2 YSLEER. The DNA of the CDR3 is TGCGCCAGCAGCCAAGGGTGGGAGAACACCGGGGAGCTGTTTTTT. The encoded protein is CASSQGWENTGELFF.

This clonotype has at least ten counts. The chain links TRBV4-3 to TRBJ2-3, with TRBD1 identical over 7 bases. Per the germline V gene, CDR1 is LGHNA and CDR2 is YSLEER. V was pared by 1 base and J by 2 bases, with 3 bases of the junction left unmatched. CDR3 size: 15 residues. The CDR3 region has the DNA TGCGCCAGCAGCCAAGCGACAGGGATCACAGATACGCAGTATTTT. Translated: CASSQATGITDTQYF.

The rearrangement joins TRBV20-1 to TRBJ2-3; tentative D call: TRBD2 (6 bases). CDR1 is DFQATT and CDR2 is SNEGSKA in the germline V gene (reference sequence). The CDR3 runs to 14 residues. Trimming took 6 bases from V and 3 from J, leaving 16 bases between them. The CDR3 loop reads CSASLGGLTDTQYF. The CDR3 coding sequence is TGCAGTGCCTCCTTGGGGGGTTTGACAGATACGCAGTATTTT.

This clonotype has ten or more counts. The chain uses TRBV2 and TRBJ2-1; 7 bases match TRBD2. The germline V gene has CDR1 SNHLY and CDR2 FYNNEI. V lost 0 bases to trimming and J lost 10 bases; unmatched junction nucleotides: 15. This CDR3 is built from 17 residues. The CDR3 DNA reads as TGTGCCAGCAGTGAAGCGCGAGTTGCGGGAGTGGGGTTGGAGCAGTTCTTC. Residues: CASSEARVAGVGLEQFF.

This clonotype was observed a handful of times. The genes are TRBV7-2 and TRBJ2-3; unclear D gene. V was cut by 5 bases and J by 4 bases, with 10 bases left in between. From germline, CDR1 is SGHTA and CDR2 FQGNSA. This CDR3 contains 13 residues. The CDR3 coding sequence is TGTGCCAGCAGCCGTCCCCCTCCAGATACGCAGTATTTT. Translating gives CASSRPPPDTQYF.

The chain employs TRBV12-3 or TRBV12-4 and TRBJ1-1; D is undetermined. This CDR3 contains 13 residues. V lost 8 bases, J lost 3 bases, and 13 bases lay in between. CDR3: CASSHLEDTEAFF. The CDR3, as DNA: TGTGCCAGCTCCCACTTAGAGGACACTGAAGCTTTCTTT.